The T cell receptor beta chain described here comes from a study of human T cells and chemical hapten exposure. J gave up 5 bases and V 3 bases, and 2 bases lay outside the gene matches. The CDR3 totals 13 residues. The germline CDR1 and CDR2 sequences are DFQATT and SNEGSKA (reference sequence). TCRdb ran MiXCR on the RACE reads and lists one entry per CDR3 protein. The sample has tens of thousands of distinct CDR3 sequences, roughly a tenth seen once. Described time point: patch test 1, 2 weeks after DPC sensitization. The treatment: therapeutic diphenylcyclopropenone sensitization with weekly scalp DPC. This clonotype was recorded a few times.

The chain carries TRBV20-1 and TRBJ2-1; 9 bases align to TRBD2. This receptor was taken from a man between 35 and 55 years old with alopecia areata. Some clones in this sample may be carry-over from other donors' samples. The sequenced sample was whole blood, obtained in connection with sensitization to the hapten diphenylcyclopropenone (DPC). CDR3 in DNA: TGCAGTGCTAGGCTAGCGGGAAACAATGAGCAGTTCTTC. Translated: CSARLAGNNEQFF.